A few counts support the clone carrying this T cell receptor beta chain. Its cognate antigen is unknown. V lost 4 bases, J lost 6 bases, and 13 bases stayed unmatched. The germline CDR1 and CDR2 sequences are SGDLS and YYNGEE. The CDR3 is made up of 15 amino acids. TCRdb reprocessed the PCR reads with MiXCR, giving one entry per CDR3 protein. The sample yields 550,000 to 750,000 distinct CDR3 sequences, 15% to 20% seen once. The data originate from a study of molecular identifiers for immune sequencing clone quantification. The study's findings and limits: Clonotypes surpassing 20 RNA copies contained over 97% of effector molecules, versus under 1% in naive cells.

Sorted cells numbering 20,000 to 1,000,000, with 10%, 30% or 50% RNA, yielded the naive CD8 libraries. The chain joins TRBV9 to TRBJ2-7; 7 nucleotides match TRBD2. The sequence derives from a human donor in good health. Some libraries in this study had Jurkat cell RNA spiked in. Sequenced material: naive CD8+ T cells from blood, with Jurkat cell RNA spiked in. Subset noted: FACS-sorted CD8+CD4-CCR7+CD45RA+ naive T cells. CDR3 region: CASSPPAGEGSEQYF. CDR3 coding DNA: TGTGCCAGCAGCCCCCCGGCGGGGGAGGGATCCGAGCAGTACTTC.